This T cell receptor (beta chain) was identified in a study of cytomegalovirus exposure and HLA in healthy donors. Broader study findings: Earlier analysis looked at TCR beta V segments, and most were productive about 90% or about 30% of the time. Many donors carried some public TCRs, although rarity characterized most TCR sequences.

Primers: 60 Vbeta forward and 13 Jbeta reverse. The table came from immunoSEQ multiplex PCR; TCRdb's copy has only in-frame clones and leaves some out. The sample lists tens of thousands of clones, 70% to 85% occurring once. CDR3 length equals 15 residues. The germline CDR1 and CDR2 sequences are MNHEY and SVGAGI. V was clipped by 0 bases and J by 7 bases; unmatched bases: 4. As concerns this clone: No antigen is known for it.

The sample consisted of PBMCs. The chain has TRBV6-5 and TRBJ2-5, with 11 bases that match TRBD2. The source of this sequence is a man aged 50 to 59 in good health and CMV-seropositive. The CDR3 DNA is TGTGCCAGCAGTTACTCGATAGCGGGGGGGACGACCCAGTACTTC. Translated: CASSYSIAGGTTQYF.